Sequencing of this T cell receptor (beta chain) was carried out in a study of shared clonotypes between healthy human individuals. Data came from immunoSEQ multiplex PCR; TCRdb stores just in-frame clones and leaves some out. The repertoire consists of 1.5 million to 2.5 million clones, with about 95% occurring once and the leading ten covering under 1.5%. Study-wide results and limits: Among a few donors, approximately 5% of naive CD4 clonotypes were found in common. At large depth, rarefaction still showed sorted-subset sequencing to be incomplete. Generally, naive subsets came out with larger estimated richness than memory subsets.

The V end was cut by 0 bases, the J end by 2 bases, with 11 bases between. CDR3 length: 15 amino acids. The germline V gene has CDR1 SGDLS and CDR2 YYNGEE. Cells designated naive CD8 were CD45RO-negative and were positively selected for CCR7, with terminally differentiated effector memory CD45RA+ cells excluded. Adults of Caucasian background living in Nashville, Tennessee made up all donors. Concerning this clone: Its target is not known.

The source is a man younger than 35 in good health. The sequenced sample consisted of naive CD8+ T cells sorted from blood. The genes are TRBV9 and TRBJ1-2; D is uncertain. The CDR3 DNA is TGTGCCAGCAGCGTAGAAGTGAACGTAAACTATGGCTACACCTTC. It yields the protein CASSVEVNVNYGYTF.